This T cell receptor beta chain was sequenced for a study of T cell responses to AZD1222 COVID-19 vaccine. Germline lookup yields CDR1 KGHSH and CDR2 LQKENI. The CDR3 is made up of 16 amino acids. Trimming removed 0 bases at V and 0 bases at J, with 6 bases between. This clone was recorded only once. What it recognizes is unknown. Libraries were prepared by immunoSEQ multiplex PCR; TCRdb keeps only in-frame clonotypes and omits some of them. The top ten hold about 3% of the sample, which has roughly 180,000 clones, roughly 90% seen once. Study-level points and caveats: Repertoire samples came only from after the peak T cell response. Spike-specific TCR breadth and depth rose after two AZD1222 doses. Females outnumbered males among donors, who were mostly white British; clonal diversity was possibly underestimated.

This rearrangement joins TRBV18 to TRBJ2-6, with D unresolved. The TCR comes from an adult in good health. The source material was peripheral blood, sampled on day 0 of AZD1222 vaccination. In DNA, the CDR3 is TGTGCCAGCTCACCACCGGGGAACTCTGGGGCCAACGTCCTGACTTTC. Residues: CASSPPGNSGANVLTF.